The 13 T cell receptor beta chains below were found in one sample sequenced in a study of T cell responses to AZD1222 COVID-19 vaccine (dated by TCRdb to the early 2020s). The library was produced with the immunoSEQ multiplex PCR assay. The clones in this table, taken by TCRdb from immuneACCESS, are in-frame only. Not every clone is retained; where verified, under half of the shortfall comes from an unresolved V gene, and the cause of the rest is unknown. This sample comprises some 80,000 clones, about 83% of them detected only once. The ten largest clonotypes hold about 25% of the sample. What this sample's time point label stands for: about 28 days (+/-7) after the second vaccine dose. In the paper's terms, the treatment or condition label means: meningococcal conjugate vaccine given as trial control. Sequencing was performed on peripheral blood, taken 28 days after the second dose of the MenACWY control vaccine. The source is an adult who received the MenACWY meningococcal vaccine as a control.

V gene TRBV7-8 combines with J gene TRBJ1-5; TRBD1 matches 11 bases. Germline V gene lookup returns CDR1 SGHVS and CDR2 FQNEAQ. With V trimmed by 1 base and J by 5 bases, 1 base remained unmatched. The CDR3 spans 15 residues. Here the CDR3 reads CASSLGTGGYQPQHF. CDR3 bases: TGTGCCAGCAGCTTAGGGACAGGGGGCTATCAGCCCCAGCATTTT. The full variable domain, in which reference TRBV7-8 and TRBJ1-5 provide the parts outside the CDR3, is GAGVSQSPRYKVAKRGQDVALRCDPISGHVSLFWYQQALGQGPEFLTYFQNEAQLDKSGLPSDRFFAERPEGSVSTLKIQRTQQEDSAVYLCASSLGTGGYQPQHFGDGTRLSIL.

V is TRBV7-2 and J is TRBJ2-2; possibly TRBD1 for D (6 bases). The germline V gene encodes CDR1 SGHTA and CDR2 FQGNSA. This CDR3 comprises 15 residues. Trimming removed 6 bases from V and 1 base from J, with 12 bases in between. The CDR3 is CASSTGRGNTGELFF. The CDR3, as DNA: TGTGCCAGCAGTACAGGGCGCGGGAACACCGGGGAGCTGTTTTTT.

J is TRBJ2-6 and V is TRBV7-9; D gene uncertain. Germline loops: CDR1 SEHNR, CDR2 FQNEAQ (reference sequence). The V end was cut by 3 bases, the J end by 2 bases, with 2 bases between. This CDR3 has 13 residues. The chain's CDR3 is CASSLTGANVLTF. The CDR3 DNA is TGTGCCAGCAGCTTGACTGGGGCCAACGTCCTGACTTTC.

V is TRBV30 and J is TRBJ2-7; D is uncertain. The V gene lost 0 bases and the J gene lost 6 bases, with 9 bases spanning the gap. The germline V gene has CDR1 GTSNPN and CDR2 SVGIG (reference sequence). The CDR3 totals 12 residues. The CDR3 spells CAWSVGSAEQYF. The CDR3 nucleotides are TGTGCCTGGAGTGTCGGTAGTGCCGAGCAGTACTTC. The full variable domain, completed using reference TRBV30 and TRBJ2-7, is SQTIHQWPATLVQPVGSPLSLECTVEGTSNPNLYWYRQAAGRGLQLLFYSVGIGQISSEVPQNLSASRPQDRQFILSSKKLLLSDSGFYLCAWSVGSAEQYFGPGTRLTVT.

V gene TRBV4-1 combines with J gene TRBJ1-4; the D gene is possibly TRBD1 (6 bases). Germline V gene sequence: CDR1 MGHRA, CDR2 YSYEKL. CDR3 length: 17 residues. Trimming removed 4 bases from V and 3 bases from J, with 18 bases in between. The CDR3 bases are TGCGCCAGCAGCCCGGGACAAGGGATTTCATCTAATGAAAAACTGTTTTTT. It codes for CASSPGQGISSNEKLFF.

The rearrangement links TRBV7-2 to TRBJ2-2; D call uncertain. The CDR3 totals 15 residues. V lost 1 base and J lost 3, with 9 bases in between. Germline V gives CDR1 SGHTA, CDR2 FQGNSA. This CDR3 reads CASSLEAEHTGELFF. In DNA, the CDR3 is TGTGCCAGCAGCTTAGAAGCAGAGCACACCGGGGAGCTGTTTTTT.

The chain is built from TRBV27 and TRBJ2-1, with D perhaps given as TRBD1 or TRBD2 (5 bases each). Germline CDR1 and CDR2: MNHEY and SMNVEV (reference sequence). The CDR3 length is 13 residues. The germline V and J ends were trimmed by 4 bases and 6 bases, with 10 bases remaining between them. The CDR3 here is CASSWDPSNEQFF. The CDR3 region has the DNA TGTGCCAGCAGTTGGGACCCATCCAATGAGCAGTTCTTC.

This chain joins TRBV7-6 and TRBJ1-1, with a possible D match to TRBD1 (5 bases). From germline, CDR1 is SGHVS and CDR2 FNYEAQ. V was pared by 3 bases and J by 1 base, with 9 bases between. The CDR3 has 14 residues. The CDR3 protein is CASSFGGTNTEAFF. DNA for the CDR3: TGTGCCAGCAGCTTCGGAGGGACGAACACTGAAGCTTTCTTT.

The gene calls are TRBV15 and TRBJ2-2; D unclear. The germline V and J ends were trimmed by 0 bases and 5 bases, with 7 bases remaining between them. CDR1 and CDR2 from the germline V gene are LNHNV and YYDKDF (reference sequence). The CDR3 consists of 14 residues. The CDR3 region is CATSREYGTGELFF. In DNA form, the CDR3 reads TGTGCCACCAGCAGAGAATACGGGACCGGGGAGCTGTTTTTT.

In this sample, this clone turned up a few times. The chain has TRBV5-5 and TRBJ1-1; no definite D call. With 5 bases removed from V and 4 bases from J, the gap between germline ends came to 12 bases. CDR3 length equals 13 residues. Germline V CDR1 and CDR2: SGHKS, YYEKEE (reference sequence). The CDR3 nucleotides read TGTGCCAGCAGTCGCCTTTCGGGCACTGAAGCTTTCTTT. Its translation: CASSRLSGTEAFF.

About this clone itself: The sample carries other DNA sequences with the same CDR3. This chain links TRBV7-9 with TRBJ2-7; possibly TRBD1 for D (6 bases). Per germline, CDR1 SEHNR and CDR2 FQNEAQ (reference sequence). The germline V and J ends were trimmed by 4 bases and 3 bases, with 7 bases remaining between them. The CDR3 is 12 amino acids. Written as DNA, the CDR3 is TGTGCCAGCAGCTCACAGGGCTACGAGCAGTACTTC. This gives the protein CASSSQGYEQYF.

The chain uses TRBV4-3 and TRBJ1-2; D unresolved. Deletions cut 5 bases from V and 1 base from J, with 11 bases between. Germline V gene lookup returns CDR1 LGHNA and CDR2 YSLEER. The CDR3 is 14 residues long. DNA for the CDR3: TGCGCCAGCAGCATCTCGGCAGATAACTATGGCTACACCTTC. It codes for CASSISADNYGYTF.

V is TRBV7-9 and J is TRBJ1-1, with D possibly TRBD1 on 5 matching bases. CDR3 length: 13 residues. V was trimmed by 6 bases and J by 3 bases, leaving 11 bases between them. The germline V gene has CDR1 SEHNR and CDR2 FQNEAQ (reference sequence). The CDR3 region is CASSWGGDTEAFF. The CDR3 region has the DNA TGTGCCAGCAGTTGGGGGGGTGACACTGAAGCTTTCTTT.